This T cell receptor beta chain is from a study of blood T cell repertoires in COVID-19. About the research overall: There were acute and convalescent COVID-19 samples, and they came from the United States, Italy and Spain.

The CDR3 length is 13 residues. CDR1 KGHSH and CDR2 LQKENI come from the germline V gene. Between the trimmed V and J ends, which lost 3 bases and 5 bases, there was a span of 11 bases. The data were produced by immunoSEQ multiplex PCR, yet TCRdb's version contains in-frame clones alone and is incomplete. The table shows approximately 36,000 clones, with 80% to 90% occurring only once. The chain links TRBV18 to TRBJ2-7; weak D call: TRBD1 (5 bases). The sequence was obtained from a human donor in a cohort sampled during active or convalescent COVID-19. The donor label of this sample is uncertain. The sample taken for sequencing was peripheral blood. CDR3 in amino acids: CASSPTGGNEQYF. CDR3 sequence (DNA): TGTGCCAGCTCACCCACAGGTGGCAACGAGCAGTACTTC.